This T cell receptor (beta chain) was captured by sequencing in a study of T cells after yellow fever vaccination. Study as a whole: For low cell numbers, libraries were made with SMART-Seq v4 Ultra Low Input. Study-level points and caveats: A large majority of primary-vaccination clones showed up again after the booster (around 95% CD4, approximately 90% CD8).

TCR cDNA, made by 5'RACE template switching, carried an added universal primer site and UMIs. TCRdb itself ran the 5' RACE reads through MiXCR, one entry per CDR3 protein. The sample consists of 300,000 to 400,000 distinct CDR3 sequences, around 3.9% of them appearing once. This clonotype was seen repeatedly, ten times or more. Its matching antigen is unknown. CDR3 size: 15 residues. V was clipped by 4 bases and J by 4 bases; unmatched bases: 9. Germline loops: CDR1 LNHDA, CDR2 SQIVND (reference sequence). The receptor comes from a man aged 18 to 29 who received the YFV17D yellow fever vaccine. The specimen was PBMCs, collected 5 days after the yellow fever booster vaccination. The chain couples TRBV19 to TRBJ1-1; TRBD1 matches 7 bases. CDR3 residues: CASSTRDSRTTEAFF. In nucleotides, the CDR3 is TGTGCCAGTAGTACTCGGGACAGTCGGACCACTGAAGCTTTCTTT.